Listed here are 32 T cell receptor delta chains from one sample, sequenced in a study of gamma-delta chains in newborns, infants, children. TCRdb reprocessed the reads through CATT. The sample records 5,700 or so delta-chain clones, about 0.43% being singletons. Sequencing was carried out using blood. These receptors were taken from a child who was a newborn, infant or young child, either healthy, febrile or measles-vaccinated (not recorded which).

This clone appeared a few times. The amino acid sequence in TCRdb belongs to a much larger clone and departs from this DNA's translation at residue 4, likely a sequencing read error; the sequence shown is translated from the DNA. The chain is built from TRDV2 and TRDJ1; D is possibly TRDD3 (5 bases). CDR1 and CDR2 from the germline V gene are GEAIGNYY and EKD. The CDR3 extends over 13 amino acids. Trimming pared 5 bases from V and 2 bases from J, leaving 11 bases between. The CDR3 DNA reads as TGTGCCTGTGGTAAGATGGGGACCGATAAACTCATCTTT. Amino acids: CACGKMGTDKLIF.

Turning to this clone: The protein TCRdb gives is from a much larger clone and does not agree with this DNA's translation at residue 12, likely a read error; the protein shown here comes from the DNA. This rearrangement joins TRDV2 to TRDJ3, with 8 bases that match TRDD3. Germline V lookup: CDR1 GEAIGNYY, CDR2 EKD. This CDR3 is 19 amino acids long. CDR3 amino acids: CACDPLSWGSSLDTRQMFF. CDR3 DNA: TGTGCCTGTGACCCCCTGAGCTGGGGGAGCTCCTTGGACACCCGACAGATGTTTTTC.

This clone was observed a handful of times. Since a far larger clone is one base different, this is likely a read error. The sample holds other DNA sequences that translate to the same CDR3. The rearrangement links TRDV2 to TRDJ3, with 11 bases matching TRDD3. There are 18 residues in the CDR3. Germline assignment: CDR1 GEAIGNYY and CDR2 EKD. The CDR3 DNA follows: TGTGCCTGTGACACCCTCCTGGGGGATACCTGGGACACCCGGCAGATGTTTTTC. Translation: CACDTLLGDTWDTRQMFF.

Only a few counts were recorded for this clone. TCRdb attributes to this sequence the protein of a much larger clone, which differs from the DNA translation at residue 14; a read error is likely, and the protein displayed is translated from the DNA. The chain uses TRDV2 and TRDJ3; 10 bases are shared with TRDD3. The CDR3 runs to 16 residues. In germline, CDR1 is GEAIGNYY, CDR2 EKD. Written as DNA, the CDR3 is TGTGCCTGTGACACTGGGGGATACTGGGACACCCGACAGGTGTTTTTC. As protein: CACDTGGYWDTRQVFF.

This clone is deemed large. The sample has other DNA sequences that encode this CDR3 too. The rearrangement links TRDV2 to TRDJ3, with 10 bases lining up with TRDD3. The CDR3 spans 18 residues. The trim removed 0 bases at V and 1 base at J, leaving 2 bases unmatched. Germline CDR1 is GEAIGNYY and CDR2 is EKD. CDR3 nucleotides: TGTGCCTGTGACACCGGGGGATACGCGTCCTGGGACACCCGACAGATGTTTTTC. It codes for CACDTGGYASWDTRQMFF.

Concerning this clone: The TCRdb record carries a much larger clone's protein, which differs from this DNA's translation at residue 16; a read error is the likely cause, and the protein listed here is the DNA translation. V gene TRDV2 combines with J gene TRDJ3; 7 bases map to TRDD3. CDR1 and CDR2 from the germline V gene are GEAIGNYY and EKD. The CDR3 spans 19 residues. CDR3 amino acids: CACDSLGIIGSWDTRRMFF. The DNA of the CDR3 is TGTGCCTGTGACTCGCTGGGGATAATCGGCTCCTGGGACACCCGACGGATGTTTTTC.

This clone has a handful of counts. The TCRdb protein comes from a much larger clone and disagrees with this DNA's translation at residue 16, likely due to a read error; the protein given here is derived from the DNA. The chain has TRDV2 and TRDJ3, with 7 bases matching TRDD3. The CDR3 is 18 amino acids. Germline V gives CDR1 GEAIGNYY, CDR2 EKD. The CDR3, as DNA: TGTGCCTGTGACACCGTACTGGGGAGCTCCTGGGACACCCGACAGACGTTTTTC. Its translation is CACDTVLGSSWDTRQTFF.

To note about this clone: The protein given by TCRdb reflects a much larger clone and differs at residue 12 from this DNA's translation, likely from a read error; the protein shown is the DNA's translation. The rearrangement links TRDV2 to TRDJ3, with 9 bases identical to TRDD3. Germline CDR1 GEAIGNYY, CDR2 EKD. The CDR3 runs to 18 residues. CDR3 region: CACDTVLGDSWGTRQMFF. CDR3 DNA sequence: TGTGCCTGTGACACCGTACTGGGGGACTCCTGGGGCACCCGACAGATGTTTTTC.

This clone has a handful of counts. This DNA's translation and the protein TCRdb lists, from a much larger clone, do not match at residue 10, likely due to a read error; the protein shown is translated from the DNA. The chain combines TRDV2 with TRDJ3; 9 bases match TRDD3. This CDR3 has 16 amino acids. Germline V lookup: CDR1 GEAIGNYY, CDR2 EKD. CDR3 in DNA: TGTGCCTGTGACACCGGGGGATACTGGGGCACCCGACAGATGTTTTTC. Protein: CACDTGGYWGTRQMFF.

This clone is large in the sample. Distinct nucleotide sequences in the sample also encode this CDR3. The chain links TRDV2 to TRDJ3; 8 bases fit TRDD3. The CDR3 sequence is 17 residues long. The trim removed 3 bases at V and 0 bases at J, leaving 3 bases unmatched. CDR1 and CDR2 (germline): GEAIGNYY, EKD. The CDR3 DNA follows: TGTGCCTGTGACCGTCTGGGGGACTCCTGGGACACCCGACAGATGTTTTTC. This translates into CACDRLGDSWDTRQMFF.

A word on this clone: The mismatch at residue 5 between this DNA's translation and the TCRdb protein of a much larger clone likely reflects a read error; the protein shown is translated from the DNA. The chain combines TRDV2 with TRDJ2; tentative D call: TRDD3 (6 bases). Deletions cut 4 bases from V and 4 bases from J, with 12 bases between. Per germline, CDR1 GEAIGNYY and CDR2 EKD. The CDR3 extends over 14 amino acids. CDR3 DNA: TGTGCCTGTGAACCGGGGGACGCGACAGCACAACTCTTCTTT. Residues: CACEPGDATAQLFF.

In its sample, this clone was seen a few times. A read error likely explains this, since a far larger clone differs by one base. The chain combines TRDV2 with TRDJ3; 8 bases agree with TRDD3. Germline V gene data show CDR1 as GEAIGNYY and CDR2 as EKD. CDR3 size: 20 residues. V lost 0 bases, J lost 4 bases, and 13 bases stayed unmatched. Here the CDR3 DNA reads TGTGCCTGTGACACCGTTCTGGGGATACACAGCTCATGGGACACCCGACAGATGTTTTTC. Its translation: CACDTVLGIHSSWDTRQMFF.

Notes on this clone: This DNA's translation and the protein TCRdb lists, from a much larger clone, do not match at residue 3, likely due to a read error; the protein shown is translated from the DNA. The chain joins TRDV1 to TRDJ1; TRDD3 agrees at 13 bases. The CDR3 sequence is 16 residues long. Germline V gene lookup returns CDR1 TSWWSYY and CDR2 QGS. CDR3 coding DNA: TGTGCTCCTGGGGAACTGGGGGATACGTACACCGATAAACTCATCTTT. Protein sequence: CAPGELGDTYTDKLIF.

A remark on this clone: Possible read error: a much larger clone is one base away. The rearrangement joins TRDV2 to TRDJ3, with 9 bases that match TRDD3. The CDR3 covers 23 residues. CDR1 GEAIGNYY and CDR2 EKD come from the germline V gene. The CDR3 sequence is CARDTVSPYWGRPSSWDTRQMFF. The CDR3 DNA reads TGTGCCCGTGACACCGTATCACCGTACTGGGGGAGACCTAGCTCCTGGGACACCCGACAGATGTTTTTC.

This clone showed up just a few times. TCRdb shows a much larger clone's protein in place of this DNA's translation, and the two differ at residue 10, likely through a read error; the protein shown is translated from the DNA. V and J are TRDV2 and TRDJ2, with TRDD3 matching 11 bases. This CDR3 has 15 amino acids. CDR1 GEAIGNYY and CDR2 EKD come from the germline V gene. Germline trimming cut 3 bases from V and 7 bases from J; bases unmatched to any gene: 6. This CDR3 is CACDVLGDMKAQLFF. The CDR3, as DNA: TGTGCCTGTGACGTACTGGGGGATATGAAAGCACAACTCTTCTTT.

This clone was detected only a few times. A far larger clone differs by one base, so this is likely a read error. The chain has TRDV2 and TRDJ3, with 8 bases identical to TRDD3. The CDR3 covers 20 residues. Trimming removed 0 bases from V and 0 bases from J; junction bases left unmatched: 9. Germline CDR1 GEAIGNYY, CDR2 EKD. The CDR3 sequence: CACDTVLLGGSSWDTRQMFF. The CDR3 DNA is TGTGCCTGTGACACCGTCCTACTGGGGGGAAGCTCCTGGGACACCCGACAGATGTTTTTC.

In this sample, this clone turned up a few times. TCRdb's entry gives the protein of a much larger clone, which mismatches this DNA's translation at residue 5, likely from a read error; the protein reported here is translated from the DNA. The V and J genes are TRDV2 and TRDJ3; 8 bases are a match to TRDD3. This CDR3 comprises 17 residues. The germline CDR1 and CDR2 sequences are GEAIGNYY and EKD. The J segment lost 0 bases and the V segment lost 4 bases, leaving 4 bases of the junction unmatched. The CDR3 here is CACECWGSSWDTRQMFF. The CDR3, as DNA: TGTGCCTGTGAGTGCTGGGGGAGCTCCTGGGACACCCGACAGATGTTTTTC.

As regards this clone: A far bigger clonotype differs at one base, so this is likely a read error. Other nucleotide sequences in the sample specify the same CDR3. This rearrangement joins TRDV2 to TRDJ3; TRDD3 aligns across 8 bases. The CDR3 has 19 residues. Germline values: CDR1 GEAIGNYY, CDR2 EKD. The CDR3 nucleotides read TGTGCTTGTGACACCGTACTGGGGGGGAGCTCCTGGGACACCCGACAGATGTTTTTC. Translated: CACDTVLGGSSWDTRQMFF.

On this clone: The protein TCRdb gives is from a much larger clone and does not agree with this DNA's translation at residue 4, likely a read error; the protein shown here comes from the DNA. The rearrangement uses TRDV2 and TRDJ3; D might be TRDD3 (5 bases). CDR1 is GEAIGNYY and CDR2 is EKD in the germline V gene. The CDR3 runs to 15 residues. For the CDR3, the DNA is TGTGCCTGTGGCACCGTGGGGCCTAACACCCGACAGATGTTTTTC. As protein: CACGTVGPNTRQMFF.

This clone has more than one count but fewer than ten. Translating this DNA gives a protein that differs at residue 3 from the TCRdb one, which belongs to a much larger clone; a read error is likely, and the protein shown is this translation. The gene calls are TRDV2 and TRDJ3, with D tentatively TRDD3 (5 bases). Germline V gene sequence: CDR1 GEAIGNYY, CDR2 EKD. The CDR3 has 17 residues. The DNA of the CDR3 is TGTGCCTATGACACCTGGGCTTCCTCCTGGGACACCCGACAGATGTTTTTC. As protein: CAYDTWASSWDTRQMFF.

By share of the sample, this clone is large (0.1 to 1%). V gene TRDV2 combines with J gene TRDJ1, with 10 bases fitting TRDD3. J was trimmed by 2 bases and V by 3 bases; bases with no gene match: 2. The CDR3 is 14 residues long. Germline V gives CDR1 GEAIGNYY, CDR2 EKD. CDR3 nucleotide sequence: TGTGCCTGTGACGAACTGGGGGATACCGATAAACTCATCTTT. Translated, it gives CACDELGDTDKLIF.

About this clone itself: This probably arose from a read error, given a far larger clone one base away. The V and J genes are TRDV2 and TRDJ2; TRDD3 agrees at 8 bases. Germline values: CDR1 GEAIGNYY, CDR2 EKD. CDR3 length: 15 residues. Unmatched junction bases numbered 5, after V lost 3 bases and J lost 3 bases. The CDR3: CACDVLGGMTAQLFF. The CDR3 nucleotides are TGTGCCTGTGACGTACTGGGGGGTATGACAGCACAACTCTTCTTT.

To note about this clone: A much larger clone is a single base away; this may be a read error. The same CDR3 also results from other DNA sequences found in this sample. The V call is TRDV2, the J call TRDJ1; 13 bases map to TRDD3. V shed 2 bases and J 0 bases; nucleotides not matched to a gene: 8. The CDR3 has 18 amino acids. The V gene's germline CDR1 is GEAIGNYY and CDR2 EKD. The CDR3 nucleotides read TGTGCCTGTGACAGCGTACTGGGGGATACGTTGTACACCGATAAACTCATCTTT. It codes for CACDSVLGDTLYTDKLIF.

By share, this clone ranks as medium-sized. At the DNA level, this CDR3 is encoded by other sequences in the same sample as well. This chain links TRDV2 with TRDJ2; D is perhaps TRDD3 (5 bases). The CDR3 has 15 amino acids. Looked up from germline, CDR1 is GEAIGNYY and CDR2 is EKD. V was shortened by 0 bases and J by 3 bases, with 10 bases between the two germline ends. The CDR3 coding sequence is TGTGCCTGTGACACCTGGGGTTCTCTGACAGCACAACTCTTCTTT. Translating gives CACDTWGSLTAQLFF.

Points on this clone: A much larger clone is a single base away; this may be a read error. The chain has TRDV2 and TRDJ2; 7 bases are shared with TRDD3. CDR3 size: 14 residues. CDR1 is GEAIGNYY and CDR2 is EKD in the germline V gene. This CDR3 is CACDPLLGTARLFF. Written as DNA, the CDR3 is TGTGCCTGTGACCCTTTACTGGGGACAGCACGACTCTTCTTT.

This clone appeared a few times. For this DNA, TCRdb reports the protein of a much larger clone, which diverges at residue 11, most likely from a read error; the protein presented here is translated directly from the DNA. This specimen includes other DNA sequences encoding the same CDR3. The chain is built from TRDV2 and TRDJ3, with 8 bases identical to TRDD3. Germline lookup yields CDR1 GEAIGNYY and CDR2 EKD. V trimming: 1 base; J trimming: 5 bases; junction bases outside the gene matches: 9. The CDR3 runs to 18 residues. CDR3 in amino acids: CACDTGGWQSRDTRQMFF. The CDR3 DNA reads TGTGCCTGTGACACTGGGGGATGGCAATCCAGGGACACCCGACAGATGTTTTTC.

This clone has a handful of counts. TCRdb's protein, taken from a much larger clone, differs from this DNA's translation at residue 6, likely owing to a read error; the protein displayed comes from the DNA. V usage is TRDV2 and J usage is TRDJ2; 13 bases fit TRDD3. This CDR3 contains 19 residues. Germline CDR1 GEAIGNYY, CDR2 EKD. V dropped 2 bases and J dropped 0; count of bases not matched to a gene: 8. Written as DNA, the CDR3 is TGTGCCTGTGACATCCCACTGGGGGATACGGGGGCTTTGACAGCACAACTCTTCTTT. The encoded protein is CACDIPLGDTGALTAQLFF.

This clone occurred a few times. The protein recorded in TCRdb matches a much larger clone and deviates from this DNA's translation at residue 14, suggesting a read error; the protein here is obtained by translating the DNA. The rearrangement uses TRDV1 and TRDJ1; TRDD3 matches 8 bases. The V gene's germline CDR1 is TSWWSYY and CDR2 QGS. This CDR3 has 16 residues. CDR3 protein: CALGGFWGTHTDKPIF. The CDR3 nucleotides read TGTGCTCTTGGGGGATTCTGGGGGACACACACCGATAAACCCATCTTT.

With respect to this clone: This likely stems from a read error, as it lies one base from a far larger clone. This chain links TRDV2 with TRDJ3; 8 bases are a match to TRDD3. CDR1 and CDR2 (germline): GEAIGNYY, EKD. This CDR3 contains 18 residues. The CDR3 protein is CACDTGGSSSWDARQMFF. The CDR3 nucleotides are TGTGCCTGTGACACTGGGGGATCAAGCTCCTGGGACGCCCGACAGATGTTTTTC.

This clone was seen a handful of times. This DNA translates differently at residue 11 from the TCRdb protein, which is that of a much larger clone; a read error is likely, and the protein shown is the DNA's own translation. The V and J genes are TRDV2 and TRDJ3; a weak D match, TRDD3 (6 bases). The V gene's germline CDR1 is GEAIGNYY and CDR2 EKD. The CDR3 has 17 residues. The CDR3 here is CACDSTGSSWGTRQMFF. DNA of the CDR3: TGTGCCTGTGACAGTACTGGGAGCTCCTGGGGCACCCGACAGATGTTTTTC.

This clone was observed a few times. This likely reflects a read error, since a far larger clone is one base away. The sample holds other DNA sequences that translate to the same CDR3. The rearrangement links TRDV2 to TRDJ3, with 9 bases lining up with TRDD3. The CDR3 length is 19 residues. Per the germline V gene, CDR1 is GEAIGNYY and CDR2 is EKD. Here the CDR3 DNA reads TGTGCCTGCGACACCGTACTGGGGGACGGATCCTGGGACACCCGACAGATGTTTTTC. Translated, it gives CACDTVLGDGSWDTRQMFF.

The rearrangement joins TRDV2 to TRDJ3; 11 nucleotides match TRDD3. The trim removed 0 bases at V and 8 bases at J, leaving 20 bases unmatched. Germline V lookup: CDR1 GEAIGNYY, CDR2 EKD. The CDR3 has 22 residues. CDR3: CACDTVMGDTTLSSRNTRQMFF. As DNA, the CDR3 is TGTGCCTGTGACACCGTTATGGGGGATACGACCTTAAGCTCCCGGAACACCCGACAGATGTTTTTC.